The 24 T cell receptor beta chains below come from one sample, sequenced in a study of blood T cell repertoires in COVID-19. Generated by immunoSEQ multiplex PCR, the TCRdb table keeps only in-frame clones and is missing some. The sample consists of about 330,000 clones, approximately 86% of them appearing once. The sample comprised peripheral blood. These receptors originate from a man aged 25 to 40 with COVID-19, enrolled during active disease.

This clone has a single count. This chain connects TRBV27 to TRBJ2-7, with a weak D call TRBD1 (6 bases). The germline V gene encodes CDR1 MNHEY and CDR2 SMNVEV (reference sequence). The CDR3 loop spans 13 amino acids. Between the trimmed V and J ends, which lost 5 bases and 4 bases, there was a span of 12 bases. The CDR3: CASSVRTDYEQYF. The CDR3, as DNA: TGTGCCAGCAGTGTAAGGACAGATTACGAGCAGTACTTC.

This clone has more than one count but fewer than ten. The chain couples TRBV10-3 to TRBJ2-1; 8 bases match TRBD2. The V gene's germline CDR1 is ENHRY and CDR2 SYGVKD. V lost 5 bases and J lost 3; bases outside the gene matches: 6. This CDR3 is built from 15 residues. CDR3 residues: CAISTPGTSYNEQFF. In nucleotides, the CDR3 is TGTGCCATCAGTACCCCCGGGACTAGCTACAATGAGCAGTTCTTC.

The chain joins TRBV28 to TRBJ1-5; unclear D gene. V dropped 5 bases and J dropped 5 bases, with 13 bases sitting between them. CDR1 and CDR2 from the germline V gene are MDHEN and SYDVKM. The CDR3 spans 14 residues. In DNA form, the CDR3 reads TGTGCCAGCAGTACCAACCCCCGGGATCAGCCCCAGCATTTT. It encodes CASSTNPRDQPQHF. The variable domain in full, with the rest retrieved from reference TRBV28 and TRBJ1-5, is DVKVTQSSRYLVKRTGEKVFLECVQDMDHENMFWYRQDPGLGLRLIYFSYDVKMKEKGDIPEGYSVSREKKERFSLILESASTNQTSMYLCASSTNPRDQPQHFGDGTRLSIL.

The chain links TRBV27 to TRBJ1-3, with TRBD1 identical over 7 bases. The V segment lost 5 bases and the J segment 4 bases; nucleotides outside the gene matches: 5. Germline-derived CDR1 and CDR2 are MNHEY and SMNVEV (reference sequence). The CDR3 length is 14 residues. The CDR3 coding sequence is TGTGCCAGCAGTGACAGGGTTTCAGGAAACACCATATATTTT. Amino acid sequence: CASSDRVSGNTIYF.

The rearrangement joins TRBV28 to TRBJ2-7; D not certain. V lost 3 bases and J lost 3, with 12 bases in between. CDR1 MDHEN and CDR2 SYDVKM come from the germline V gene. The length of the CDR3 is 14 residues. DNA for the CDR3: TGTGCCAGCAGTTTTGAACGGGTTTTCTACGAGCAGTACTTC. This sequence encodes CASSFERVFYEQYF.

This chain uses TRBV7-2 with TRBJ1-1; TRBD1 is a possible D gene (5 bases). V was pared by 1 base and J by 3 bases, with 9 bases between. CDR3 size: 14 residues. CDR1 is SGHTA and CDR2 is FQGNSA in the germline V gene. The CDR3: CASSLVWGDTEAFF. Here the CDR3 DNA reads TGTGCCAGCAGCTTAGTATGGGGGGACACTGAAGCTTTCTTT.

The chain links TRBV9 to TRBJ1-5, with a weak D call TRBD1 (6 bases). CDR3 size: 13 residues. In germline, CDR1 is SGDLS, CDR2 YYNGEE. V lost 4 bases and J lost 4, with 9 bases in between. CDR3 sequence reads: CASSKGVNQPQHF. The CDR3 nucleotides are TGTGCCAGCAGCAAGGGGGTGAATCAGCCCCAGCATTTT.

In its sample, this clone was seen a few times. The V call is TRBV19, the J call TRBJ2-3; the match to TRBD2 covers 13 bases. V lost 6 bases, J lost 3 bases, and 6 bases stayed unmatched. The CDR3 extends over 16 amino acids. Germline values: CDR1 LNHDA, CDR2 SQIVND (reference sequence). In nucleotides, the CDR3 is TGTGCCAGTAGCCCGACTAGCGGGGGGAGAACAGATACGCAGTATTTT. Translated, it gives CASSPTSGGRTDTQYF.

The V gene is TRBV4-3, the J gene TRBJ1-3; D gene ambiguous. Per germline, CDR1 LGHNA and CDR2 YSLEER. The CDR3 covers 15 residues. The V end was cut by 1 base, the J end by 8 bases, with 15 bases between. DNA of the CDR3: TGCGCCAGCAGCCAAGGCCGGGATTATCGAGACACCATATATTTT. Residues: CASSQGRDYRDTIYF.

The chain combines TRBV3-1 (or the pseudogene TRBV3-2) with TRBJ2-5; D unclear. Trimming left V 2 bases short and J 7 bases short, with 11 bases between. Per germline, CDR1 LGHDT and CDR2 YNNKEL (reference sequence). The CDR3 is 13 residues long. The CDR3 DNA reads TGTGCCAGCAGCCAACGGAGCCCGAGGACCCAGTACTTC. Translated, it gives CASSQRSPRTQYF.

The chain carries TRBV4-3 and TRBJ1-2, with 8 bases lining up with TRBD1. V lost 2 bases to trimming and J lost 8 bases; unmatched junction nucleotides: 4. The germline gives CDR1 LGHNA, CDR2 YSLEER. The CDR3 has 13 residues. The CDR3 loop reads CASSQQGAGGYTF. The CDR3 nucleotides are TGCGCCAGCAGCCAACAGGGGGCGGGGGGCTACACCTTC.

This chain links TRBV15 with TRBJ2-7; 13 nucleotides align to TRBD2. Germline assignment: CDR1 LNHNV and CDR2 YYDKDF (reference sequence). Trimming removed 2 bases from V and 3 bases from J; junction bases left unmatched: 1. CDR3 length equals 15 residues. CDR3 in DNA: TGTGCCACCAGCAGAAGGACTAGCGGGAGCTACGAGCAGTACTTC. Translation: CATSRRTSGSYEQYF. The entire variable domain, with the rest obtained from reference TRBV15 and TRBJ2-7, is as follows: DAMVIQNPRYQVTQFGKPVTLSCSQTLNHNVMYWYQQKSSQAPKLLFHYYDKDFNNEADTPDNFQSRRPNTSFCFLDIRSPGLGDTAMYLCATSRRTSGSYEQYFGPGTRLTVT.

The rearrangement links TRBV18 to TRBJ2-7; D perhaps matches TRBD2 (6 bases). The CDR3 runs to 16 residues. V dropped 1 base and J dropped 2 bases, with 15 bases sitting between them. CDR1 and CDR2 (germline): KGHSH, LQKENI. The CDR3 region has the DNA TGTGCCAGCTCACCACGGGAGACGGGGGTCACCTACGAGCAGTACTTC. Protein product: CASSPRETGVTYEQYF.

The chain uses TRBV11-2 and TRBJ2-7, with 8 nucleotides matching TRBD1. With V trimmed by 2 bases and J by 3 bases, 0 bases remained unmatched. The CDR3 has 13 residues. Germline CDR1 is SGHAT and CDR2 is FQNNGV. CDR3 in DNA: TGTGCCAGCAGCTTAACAGGGGGCTACGAGCAGTACTTC. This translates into CASSLTGGYEQYF.

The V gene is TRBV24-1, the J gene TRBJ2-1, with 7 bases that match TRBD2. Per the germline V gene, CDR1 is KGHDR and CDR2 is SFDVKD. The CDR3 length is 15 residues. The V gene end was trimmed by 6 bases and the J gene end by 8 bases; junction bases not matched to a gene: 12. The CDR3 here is CATSPGGGPKDEQFF. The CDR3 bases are TGTGCCACCAGTCCGGGGGGAGGGCCTAAGGATGAGCAGTTCTTC.

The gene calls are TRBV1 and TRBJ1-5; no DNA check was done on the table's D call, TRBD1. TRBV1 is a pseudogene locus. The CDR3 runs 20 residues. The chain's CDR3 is CTSSQADHVQPFQDNQPQHF. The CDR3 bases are TGCACCAGCAGCCAAGCTGATCACGTACAGCCTTTTCAAGACAATCAGCCCCAGCATTTT.

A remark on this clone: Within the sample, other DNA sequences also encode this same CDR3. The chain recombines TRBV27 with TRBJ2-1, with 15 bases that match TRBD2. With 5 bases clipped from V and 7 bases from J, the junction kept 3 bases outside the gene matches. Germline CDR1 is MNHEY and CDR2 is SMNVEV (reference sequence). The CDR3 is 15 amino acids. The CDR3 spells CASSPGTSGRNEQFF. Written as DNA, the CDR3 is TGTGCCAGCAGTCCCGGGACTAGCGGGAGGAATGAGCAGTTCTTC.

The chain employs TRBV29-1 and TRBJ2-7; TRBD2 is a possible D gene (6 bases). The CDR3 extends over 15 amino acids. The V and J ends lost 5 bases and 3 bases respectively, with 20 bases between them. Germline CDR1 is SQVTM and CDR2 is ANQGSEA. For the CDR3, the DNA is TGCAGCGTTACTGACCAGGGAGGCGGCTTCTACGAGCAGTACTTC. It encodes CSVTDQGGGFYEQYF.

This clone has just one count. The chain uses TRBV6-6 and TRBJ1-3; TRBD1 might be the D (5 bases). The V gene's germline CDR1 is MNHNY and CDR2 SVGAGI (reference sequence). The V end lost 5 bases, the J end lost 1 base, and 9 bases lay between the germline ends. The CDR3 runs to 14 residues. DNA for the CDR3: TGTGCCAGCAGTAAGACAGAATCTGGAAACACCATATATTTT. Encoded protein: CASSKTESGNTIYF.

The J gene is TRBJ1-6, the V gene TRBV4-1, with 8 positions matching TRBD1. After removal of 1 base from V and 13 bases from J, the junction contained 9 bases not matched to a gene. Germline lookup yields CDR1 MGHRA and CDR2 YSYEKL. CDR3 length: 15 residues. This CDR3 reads CASSQGRDRSGPLHF. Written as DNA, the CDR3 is TGCGCCAGCAGCCAAGGCCGGGACAGGTCGGGGCCCCTCCACTTT.

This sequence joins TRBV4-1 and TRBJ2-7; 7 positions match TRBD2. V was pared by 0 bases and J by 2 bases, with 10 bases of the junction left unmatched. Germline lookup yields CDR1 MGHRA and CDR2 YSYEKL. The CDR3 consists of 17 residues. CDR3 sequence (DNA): TGCGCCAGCAGCCAAGATGCGAGGGAGGGGTGGACCTACGAGCAGTACTTC. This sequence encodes CASSQDAREGWTYEQYF.

Here the CDR3 DNA reads TGTGCCACCAGTGGGACTAGCGGGAGTGGGTACAATGAGCAGTTCTTC. This gives the protein CATSGTSGSGYNEQFF. V usage is TRBV24-1 and J usage is TRBJ2-1; TRBD2 matches 13 bases. With V trimmed by 5 bases and J by 4 bases, 4 bases remained unmatched. The germline V gene encodes CDR1 KGHDR and CDR2 SFDVKD. This CDR3 is 16 amino acids long.

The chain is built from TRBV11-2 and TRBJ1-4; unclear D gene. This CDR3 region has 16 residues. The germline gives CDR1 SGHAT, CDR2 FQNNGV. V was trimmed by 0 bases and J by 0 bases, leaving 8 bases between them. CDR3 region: CASSLDLGATNEKLFF. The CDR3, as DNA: TGTGCCAGCAGCTTAGATCTGGGAGCAACTAATGAAAAACTGTTTTTT.

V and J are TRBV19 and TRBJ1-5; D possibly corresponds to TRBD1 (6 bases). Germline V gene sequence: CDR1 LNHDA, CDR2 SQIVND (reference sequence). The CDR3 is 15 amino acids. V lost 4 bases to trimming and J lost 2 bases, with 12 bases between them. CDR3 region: CASSTGVTGNQPQHF. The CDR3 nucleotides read TGTGCCAGTAGTACAGGGGTCACGGGCAATCAGCCCCAGCATTTT.